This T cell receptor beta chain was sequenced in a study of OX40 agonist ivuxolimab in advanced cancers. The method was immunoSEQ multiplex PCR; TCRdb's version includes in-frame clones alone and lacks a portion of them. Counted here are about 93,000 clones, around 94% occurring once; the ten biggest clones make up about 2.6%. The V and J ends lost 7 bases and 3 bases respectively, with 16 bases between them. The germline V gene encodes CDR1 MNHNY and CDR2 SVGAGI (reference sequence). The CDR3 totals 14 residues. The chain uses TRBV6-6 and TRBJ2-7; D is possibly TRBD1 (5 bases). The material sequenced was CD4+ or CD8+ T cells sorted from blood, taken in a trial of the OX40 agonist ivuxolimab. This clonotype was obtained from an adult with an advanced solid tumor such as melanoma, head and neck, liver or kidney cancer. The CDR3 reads CASTQQGRIYEQYF. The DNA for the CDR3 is TGTGCCAGCACTCAGCAGGGTCGGATCTACGAGCAGTACTTC.